This section outlines one T cell receptor beta chain sequence together with its context. The data originate from a study of blood T cell repertoires in COVID-19. The CDR3 runs 14 residues. Germline V gene data show CDR1 as WSHSY and CDR2 as SAAADI. V trimming: 7 bases; J trimming: 4 bases; junction bases outside the gene matches: 7. In the authors' methods: Amplification with reference gene primers provided the estimates of nucleated cell counts. Generated by immunoSEQ multiplex PCR, the TCRdb table keeps only in-frame clones and is missing some. V, J and clone size were drawn from that table, and D and trimming were deduced from the DNA. The sample shows 310,000 or so clones, roughly 87% of them seen only once.

This sequence was found in a woman in her twenties or thirties who had recovered from COVID-19. The rearrangement links TRBV10-2 to TRBJ1-3; TRBD1 matches 7 bases. Sequencing used PBMCs or T cells enriched from blood (not recorded which). The DNA for the CDR3 is TGCGCCAGCAATCGACAGGGCGCGGGAAACACCATATATTTT. The encoded protein is CASNRQGAGNTIYF.